A single sample gave rise to the 26 T cell receptor beta chains below, sequenced in a study of tumor-infiltrating lymphocytes in primary liver carcinoma. The authors made TCR beta cDNA from roughly 480 ng total RNA with a constant-region primer. ARM-PCR, slightly modified, supplied the TCR beta libraries through three nested multiplex PCR rounds. Running around 10 cycles apiece, the first two PCR rounds relied on TRBV1-TRBV30 forward primers together with a C-beta reverse primer. TCRdb analysed the multiplex PCR reads with MiXCR anew, one entry per CDR3 protein. This sample yields under 200,000 distinct CDR3 sequences, of which 85% are seen a single time; around 18% belongs to the top ten. Starting material for RNA and DNA co-extraction consisted of roughly 20-34 mg of unsorted bulk tissue. Sequenced sample: tumor tissue from primary liver carcinoma. The source of these receptors is a man between 40 and 49 years old with primary liver carcinoma and hepatitis B virus infection.

Note on this clonotype: At one boundary the junction diverges from the germline segment, which might be a read error. The chain couples TRBV10-3 to TRBJ2-1, with TRBD1 as a possible D gene (5 bases). Germline V gene data show CDR1 as ENHRY and CDR2 as SYGVKD. CDR3 size: 14 residues. CDR3 nucleotide sequence: TGTGCCATCAGTGAGGCTATCAAGGACAATAAGCAGTTCTTC. Translated: CAISEAIKDNKQFF.

As to this clonotype: A read error is possible here, since a much larger clone lies one base away. The V and J genes are TRBV28 and TRBJ1-5; unclear D gene. CDR1 MDHEN and CDR2 SYDVKM come from the germline V gene. This CDR3 has 16 residues. V lost 2 bases and J lost 2, with 13 bases in between. The chain's CDR3 is CASSLPLGRGNQPQHF. The CDR3 DNA sequence: TGTGCCAGCAGTTTACCCCTAGGGCGAGGCAATCAGCCCCAGCATTTT.

To note about this clonotype: A read error is possible here, since a much larger clone lies one base away. J is TRBJ2-1 and V is TRBV28; D may be TRBD2 (6 bases). CDR1 and CDR2 (germline): MDHEN, SYDVKM. Trimming took off 5 bases at V and 12 bases at J, with 20 bases between the two ends. The CDR3 totals 14 residues. The chain's CDR3 is CASSPGSRGYVQFF. In nucleotides, the CDR3 is TGTGCCAGCAGTCCCGGGAGCCGCGGCTATGTGCAGTTCTTC.

On this clonotype: At one of its ends the junction is not consistent with the germline gene, which may arise from a read error. This sequence joins TRBV12-3 or TRBV12-4 and TRBJ1-5; D might be TRBD1 (5 bases). The CDR3 consists of 16 residues. The CDR3 protein is CDSSPSGHGRAQPQHF. The CDR3 region has the DNA TGTGACAGCAGTCCCTCAGGACATGGGAGGGCTCAGCCCCAGCATTTT.

As for this clonotype: One end of the junction is discordant with germline, which a read error may explain. J is TRBJ2-5 and V is TRBV6-6; D not resolved. This CDR3 has 11 amino acids. Germline assignment: CDR1 MNHNY and CDR2 SVGAGI (reference sequence). This chain's CDR3 is CASSYNETQYF. The CDR3, as DNA: TGTGCCAGTAGTTACAATGAGACCCAGTACTTC.

Notes on this clonotype: One end of the junction is discordant with germline, which a read error may explain. The gene calls are TRBV6-6 and TRBJ1-5; D gene ambiguous. The CDR3 consists of 15 residues. The V gene's germline CDR1 is MNHNY and CDR2 SVGAGI (reference sequence). CDR3 nucleotide sequence: TGTGCCAGACATAGGACGGACTTTAGCAATCTGCCCCAGCATTTT. It codes for CARHRTDFSNLPQHF.

This clonotype was found once. A read error is possible here, since a much larger clone lies one base away. V is TRBV28 and J is TRBJ2-3; 9 nucleotides agree with TRBD2. This CDR3 region has 17 residues. The V gene end was trimmed by 3 bases and the J gene end by 4 bases; junction bases not matched to a gene: 11. Germline V CDR1 and CDR2: MDHEN, SYDVKM. In DNA form, the CDR3 reads TGTGCCAGCAGTTTGGGGCCTAGCGGGAACGTCTCAGATACGCAGTATTTT. Translated: CASSLGPSGNVSDTQYF.

The chain uses TRBV4-3 and TRBJ2-3; no clear D gene. V was clipped by 0 bases and J by 6 bases, with 13 bases between them. The germline CDR1 and CDR2 sequences are LGHNA and YSLEER. This CDR3 is 15 amino acids long. As DNA, the CDR3 is TGCGCCAGCAGCCAAGATTTAAACACCCTCGATACGCAGTATTTT. Amino acid sequence: CASSQDLNTLDTQYF.

Comments on this clonotype: One junction end disagrees with the germline gene, perhaps due to a read error. This sequence joins TRBV6-2 or TRBV6-3 and TRBJ2-7, with D uncertain. The CDR3 sequence is 11 residues long. Germline values: CDR1 MNHEY, CDR2 SVGEGT. The CDR3 coding sequence is TGTGCCAGCAGTTATACCTACGAGCACTACTTC. It codes for CASSYTYEHYF.

Concerning this clonotype: A junction boundary mismatches the germline segment, possibly from a read error. The gene calls are TRBV5-1 and TRBJ1-1, with 7 bases that match TRBD1. CDR3 size: 15 residues. Germline CDR1 SGHRS, CDR2 YFSETQ. CDR3: CASTSRGSQNTEAFF. CDR3 nucleotide sequence: TGCGCCAGCACCTCCAGGGGGTCGCAGAACACTGAAGCTTTCTTC.

V and J are TRBV11-2 and TRBJ2-1; no definite D call. The CDR3 has 16 residues. Trimming took 8 bases from V and 0 from J, leaving 17 bases between them. Germline V gene lookup returns CDR1 SGHAT and CDR2 FQNNGV. The CDR3 sequence: CASCPLWRTSYNEQFF. The CDR3 bases are TGTGCCAGCTGCCCGCTTTGGCGGACCTCCTACAATGAGCAGTTCTTC.

With regard to this clonotype: A much larger clone differs by one base, so this may be a read error. Given the absence of the conserved phenylalanine or tryptophan at the CDR3 end, a read error is likely. The chain joins TRBV28 to TRBJ1-2, with a weak D call TRBD1 (5 bases). Germline V gives CDR1 MDHEN, CDR2 SYDVKM. The CDR3 loop spans 12 amino acids. Trimming removed 10 bases from V and 4 bases from J, with 13 bases in between. CDR3 coding DNA: TGTGCCACCCAGACGGGGGTCTATGGCTACACCCTC. Protein product: CATQTGVYGYTL.

This sequence joins TRBV11-1 and TRBJ2-7; TRBD1 or TRBD2 may be the D gene (5 bases each). Deletions cut 11 bases from V and 0 bases from J, with 20 bases between. Germline V gene data show CDR1 as SGHAT and CDR2 as FQDESV (reference sequence). This CDR3 is 15 amino acids long. The CDR3: CADSSSRESSYEQYF. In DNA form, the CDR3 reads TGTGCCGACAGCTCATCCCGGGAATCCTCCTACGAGCAGTACTTC. Drawing the rest from reference TRBV11-1 and TRBJ2-7, the complete variable domain is EAEVAQSPRYKITEKSQAVAFWCDPISGHATLYWYRQILGQGPELLVQFQDESVVDDSQLPKDRFSAERLKGVDSTLKIQPAELGDSAMYLCADSSSRESSYEQYFGPGTRLTVT.

The chain has TRBV4-3 and TRBJ2-3; 10 nucleotides match TRBD2. Per the germline V gene, CDR1 is LGHNA and CDR2 is YSLEER. V was clipped by 0 bases and J by 3 bases; unmatched bases: 6. The CDR3 runs 17 residues. This chain's CDR3 is CASSQESLAGVTDTQYF. CDR3 in DNA: TGCGCCAGCAGCCAAGAATCCCTAGCGGGAGTGACAGATACGCAGTATTTT.

Worth noting for this clonotype: At one end, the junction sequence differs from germline, possibly due to a read error. The rearrangement joins TRBV28 to TRBJ2-1, with D unclear. Germline V lookup: CDR1 MDHEN, CDR2 SYDVKM. This CDR3 has 15 amino acids. CDR3 sequence: CASSLSGRMGNEQFF. CDR3 bases: TGTGCCAGCAGCTTATCGGGCCGGATGGGGAATGAGCAGTTCTTC.

A note on this clonotype: Mismatch with germline at one junction end may stem from a read error. The chain has TRBV11-2 and TRBJ2-3; 8 nucleotides align to TRBD2. Per germline, CDR1 SGHAT and CDR2 FQNNGV. The CDR3 length is 16 residues. The CDR3, as DNA: TGTGCCAGCAGCTTACAAGCGGGAGTCAGCACTGATGCGCAGTATTTC. Protein: CASSLQAGVSTDAQYF.

A remark on this clonotype: Because the CDR3 is missing its conserved closing phenylalanine or tryptophan, this is likely a read error. This chain connects TRBV29-1 to TRBJ2-5, with TRBD2 as a possible D gene (6 bases). The V gene lost 8 bases and the J gene lost 1 base, with 14 bases spanning the gap. CDR1 and CDR2 from the germline V gene are SQVTM and ANQGSEA. The CDR3 totals 13 residues. CDR3 in amino acids: CSSSMEGQETQYS. CDR3 coding DNA: TGCAGCTCATCAATGGAGGGCCAAGAGACCCAGTACTCC.

The chain links TRBV5-5 to TRBJ2-5, with D perhaps matching TRBD2 (5 bases). The CDR3 runs to 14 residues. V was trimmed by 4 bases and J by 5 bases, leaving 15 bases between them. Looked up from germline, CDR1 is SGHKS and CDR2 is YYEKEE (reference sequence). CDR3 region: CASSPSGRLETQYF. In DNA form, the CDR3 reads TGTGCCAGCAGCCCCAGCGGAAGACTGGAGACCCAGTACTTC.

The chain couples TRBV29-1 to TRBJ2-3; D unclear. Germline assignment: CDR1 SQVTM and CDR2 ANQGSEA. This CDR3 contains 13 residues. The CDR3 DNA follows: TGCAACGTCCGGACGGGTGGCGGATATACGCAGTATTTT. Residues: CNVRTGGGYTQYF.

With respect to this clonotype: At one end the junction does not follow the germline gene, possibly because of a read error. This chain uses TRBV6-2 or TRBV6-3 with TRBJ2-5; TRBD2 agrees at 7 bases. Germline V CDR1 and CDR2: MNHEY, SVGEGT. This CDR3 is built from 15 residues. The chain's CDR3 is CASSYGLADQETPYF. CDR3 DNA: TGTGCCAGCAGTTACGGGCTAGCGGACCAAGAGACCCCGTACTTC.

Comments on this clonotype: An end of the junction differs from the germline gene, which may be a read error. V is TRBV11-1 and J is TRBJ2-4, with D possibly matching TRBD2 (5 bases). Germline V gives CDR1 SGHAT, CDR2 FQDESV (reference sequence). The length of the CDR3 is 17 residues. CDR3 sequence (DNA): TGTGCCAGCAGCTTTCCCGGGAATATCAGGACCAAAAACATCCAGTACTTC. This sequence encodes CASSFPGNIRTKNIQYF.

A few counts support this clonotype. The genes are TRBV5-1 and TRBJ1-1; D perhaps matches TRBD1 (6 bases). The CDR3 has 15 amino acids. V was clipped by 0 bases and J by 6 bases, with 15 bases between them. Per the germline V gene, CDR1 is SGHRS and CDR2 is YFSETQ. This CDR3 reads CASSLDNPGGAEAFF. The CDR3 DNA follows: TGCGCCAGCAGCTTGGATAATCCGGGGGGCGCTGAAGCTTTCTTT.

On this clonotype itself: Without the conserved terminal phenylalanine or tryptophan, this CDR3 likely stems from a read error. This chain connects TRBV29-1 to TRBJ2-3; D is perhaps TRBD1 or TRBD2 (5 bases each). The V gene's germline CDR1 is SQVTM and CDR2 ANQGSEA. The CDR3 loop spans 13 amino acids. The CDR3 DNA reads as TGCAGCGTTCGGGACCTCCGCACAGATAGGCAGTATATT. Encoded protein: CSVRDLRTDRQYI.

This clonotype was detected a few times. The chain has TRBV10-1 and TRBJ2-2; TRBD1 aligns across 8 bases. J lost 2 bases, V lost 3 bases, and 14 bases had no gene match. Germline V gene lookup returns CDR1 WNHNN and CDR2 SYGVQD (reference sequence). There are 19 residues in the CDR3. The CDR3 loop reads CASSELLGTGGSNTGELFF. For the CDR3, the DNA is TGCGCCAGCAGTGAACTATTGGGCACAGGGGGAAGTAACACCGGGGAGCTGTTTTTT.

As to this clonotype: Here the CDR3 omits its conserved ending phenylalanine or tryptophan, so a read error is the likely source. This chain links TRBV6-6 with TRBJ1-5; 8 positions agree with TRBD1. The CDR3 runs 17 residues. Germline CDR1 reads MNHNY; CDR2 reads SVGAGI (reference sequence). The ends lost 2 bases at V and 0 bases at J; junction bases unmatched: 6. The CDR3 reads CASSYVQGADSNQPQHI. In DNA form, the CDR3 reads TGTGCCAGCAGTTACGTTCAGGGGGCTGATAGCAATCAGCCCCAGCATATT.

The rearrangement links TRBV12-3 or TRBV12-4 to TRBJ2-1; D unclear. The ends were cut back, 7 bases at V and 9 bases at J, with 13 bases in the middle. The CDR3 is 12 amino acids. In nucleotides, the CDR3 is TGTGCCAGCACAGGTTCCTGGCTTGAGCAGTTCTTC. This gives the protein CASTGSWLEQFF.